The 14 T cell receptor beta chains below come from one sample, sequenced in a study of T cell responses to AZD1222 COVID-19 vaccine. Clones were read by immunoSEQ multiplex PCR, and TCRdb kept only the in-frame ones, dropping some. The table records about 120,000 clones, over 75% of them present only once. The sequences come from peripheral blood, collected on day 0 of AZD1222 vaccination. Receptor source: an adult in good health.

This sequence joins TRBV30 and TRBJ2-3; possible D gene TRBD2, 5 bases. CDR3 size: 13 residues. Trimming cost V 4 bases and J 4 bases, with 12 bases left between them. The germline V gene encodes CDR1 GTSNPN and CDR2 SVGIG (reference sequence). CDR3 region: CAWIREYPDTQYF. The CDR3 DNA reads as TGTGCCTGGATTAGGGAGTACCCAGATACGCAGTATTTT.

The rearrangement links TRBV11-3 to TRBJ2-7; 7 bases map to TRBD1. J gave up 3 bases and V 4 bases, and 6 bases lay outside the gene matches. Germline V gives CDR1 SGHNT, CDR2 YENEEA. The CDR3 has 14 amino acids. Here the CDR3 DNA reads TGTGCCAGCAGCTCCGGACAGGTGAACTACGAGCAGTACTTC. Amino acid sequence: CASSSGQVNYEQYF.

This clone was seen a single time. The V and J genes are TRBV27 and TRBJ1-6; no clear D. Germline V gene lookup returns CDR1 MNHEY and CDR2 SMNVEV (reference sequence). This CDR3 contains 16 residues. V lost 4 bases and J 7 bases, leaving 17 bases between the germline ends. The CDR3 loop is CASSSDVTLPNSPLHF. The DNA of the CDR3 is TGTGCCAGCAGTTCTGACGTAACCTTACCCAATTCACCCCTCCACTTT.

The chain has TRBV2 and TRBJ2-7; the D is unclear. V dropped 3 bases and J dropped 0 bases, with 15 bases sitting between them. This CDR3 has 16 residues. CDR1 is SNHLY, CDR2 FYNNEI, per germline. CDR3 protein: CASSDSGQIDSYEQYF. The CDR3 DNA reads TGTGCCAGCAGTGACTCCGGGCAGATAGACTCCTACGAGCAGTACTTC. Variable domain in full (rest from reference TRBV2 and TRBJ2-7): EPEVTQTPSHQVTQMGQEVILRCVPISNHLYFYWYRQILGQKVEFLVSFYNNEISEKSEIFDDQFSVERPDGSNFTLKIRSTKLEDSAMYFCASSDSGQIDSYEQYFGPGTRLTVT.

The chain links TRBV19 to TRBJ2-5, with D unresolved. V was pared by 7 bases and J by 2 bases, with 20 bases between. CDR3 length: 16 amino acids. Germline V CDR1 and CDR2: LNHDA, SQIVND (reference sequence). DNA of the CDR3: TGTGCCAGTACTCCCGGAATACCTGTCCGGCAAGAGACCCAGTACTTC. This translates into CASTPGIPVRQETQYF.

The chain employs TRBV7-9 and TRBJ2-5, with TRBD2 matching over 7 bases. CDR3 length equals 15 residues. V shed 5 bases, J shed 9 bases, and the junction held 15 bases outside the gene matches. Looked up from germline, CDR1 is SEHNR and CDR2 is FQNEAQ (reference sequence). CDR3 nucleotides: TGTGCCAGCAGCCACTCTGGGGTTAGTGGGAGGGCCCAGTACTTC. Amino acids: CASSHSGVSGRAQYF. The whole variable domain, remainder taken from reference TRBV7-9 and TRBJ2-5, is DTGVSQNPRHKITKRGQNVTFRCDPISEHNRLYWYRQTLGQGPEFLTYFQNEAQLEKSRLLSDRFSAERPKGSFSTLEIQRTEQGDSAMYLCASSHSGVSGRAQYFGPGTRLLVL.

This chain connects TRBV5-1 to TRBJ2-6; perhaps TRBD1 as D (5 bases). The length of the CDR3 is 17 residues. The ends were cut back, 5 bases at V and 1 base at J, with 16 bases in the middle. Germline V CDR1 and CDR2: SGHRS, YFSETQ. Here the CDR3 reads CASRRGLQGSGANVLTF. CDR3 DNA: TGCGCCAGCAGAAGAGGATTGCAGGGATCTGGGGCCAACGTCCTGACTTTC.

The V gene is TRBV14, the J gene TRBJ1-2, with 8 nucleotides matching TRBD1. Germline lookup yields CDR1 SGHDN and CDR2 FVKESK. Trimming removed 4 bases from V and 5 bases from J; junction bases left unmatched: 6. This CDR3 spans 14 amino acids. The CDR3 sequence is CASSRGQVGYGYTF. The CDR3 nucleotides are TGTGCCAGCAGCCGGGGACAGGTCGGGTATGGCTACACCTTC.

CDR3 residues: CASSQQASGSHGTDTQYF. The CDR3 DNA follows: TGTGCCAGCAGCCAGCAAGCTAGCGGGAGTCATGGCACAGATACGCAGTATTTT. This rearrangement joins TRBV4-2 to TRBJ2-3; 10 positions match TRBD2. The germline gives CDR1 LGHNA, CDR2 YNFKEQ. The CDR3 runs to 18 residues. Trimming at V came to 3 bases and at J to 1 base, leaving 10 bases not matched to a gene.

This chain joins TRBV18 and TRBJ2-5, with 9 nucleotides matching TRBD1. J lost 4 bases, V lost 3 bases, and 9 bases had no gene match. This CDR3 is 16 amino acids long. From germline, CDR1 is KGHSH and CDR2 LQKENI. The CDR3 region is CASSPPSGTGSETQYF. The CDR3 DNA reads TGTGCCAGCTCACCTCCTTCCGGGACAGGGTCAGAGACCCAGTACTTC. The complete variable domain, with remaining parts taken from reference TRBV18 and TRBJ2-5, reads NAGVMQNPRHLVRRRGQEARLRCSPMKGHSHVYWYRQLPEEGLKFMVYLQKENIIDESGMPKERFSAEFPKEGPSILRIQQVVRGDSAAYFCASSPPSGTGSETQYFGPGTRLLVL.

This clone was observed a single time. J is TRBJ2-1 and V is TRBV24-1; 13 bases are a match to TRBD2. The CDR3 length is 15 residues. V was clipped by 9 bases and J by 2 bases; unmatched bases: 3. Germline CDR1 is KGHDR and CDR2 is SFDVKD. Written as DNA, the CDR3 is TGTGCCACCGTGACTAGCGGGGGGACCTACAATGAGCAGTTCTTC. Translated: CATVTSGGTYNEQFF.

The CDR3: CASSGWTSGPNEQFF. In DNA form, the CDR3 reads TGCGCCAGCAGCGGGTGGACTAGCGGTCCCAATGAGCAGTTCTTC. This chain joins TRBV5-1 and TRBJ2-1; 10 bases fit TRBD2. Germline V CDR1 and CDR2: SGHRS, YFSETQ. V shed 4 bases and J 6 bases; nucleotides not matched to a gene: 7. The CDR3 sequence is 15 residues long.

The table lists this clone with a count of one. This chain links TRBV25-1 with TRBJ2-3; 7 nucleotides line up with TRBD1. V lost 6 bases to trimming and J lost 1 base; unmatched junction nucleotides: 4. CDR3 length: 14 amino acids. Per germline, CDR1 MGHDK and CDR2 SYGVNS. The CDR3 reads CASSPGQGTDTQYF. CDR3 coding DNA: TGTGCCAGCAGCCCTGGACAGGGCACAGATACGCAGTATTTT. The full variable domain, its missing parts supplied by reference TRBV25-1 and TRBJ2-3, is EADIYQTPRYLVIGTGKKITLECSQTMGHDKMYWYQQDPGMELHLIHYSYGVNSTEKGDLSSESTVSRIRTEHFPLTLESARPSHTSQYLCASSPGQGTDTQYFGPGTRLTVL.

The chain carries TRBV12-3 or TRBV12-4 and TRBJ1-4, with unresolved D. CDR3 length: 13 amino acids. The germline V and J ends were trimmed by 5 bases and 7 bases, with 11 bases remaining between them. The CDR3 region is CASSQYRGEKLFF. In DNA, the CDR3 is TGTGCCAGCAGTCAATATCGGGGTGAAAAACTGTTTTTT.